The entry below gives a single T cell receptor (beta chain) sequence along with its context. Its antigen remains unidentified. Base qualities are not at hand, and no much larger clone is one base apart. TCRbeta CDR3 regions were amplified from genomic DNA by means of the immunoSEQ Assay, a bias-controlled multiplex PCR. Turning to the authors' computational methods: The number of nucleated cells in each sample was estimated by amplification of reference gene primers within the assay. To quantify the absolute abundance of each unique TCRbeta CDR3 rearrangement, sequence reads were collapsed and filtered. For each sample, productive Simpson clonality was calculated as the square root of Simpson's diversity index across productive rearrangements. TCRdb mirrors the immuneACCESS table, restricted to in-frame sequences. Some clones are absent from its copies; in checked studies, under half trace to an unresolved V gene, and the reason for the others is unknown. V, J and clone size are taken as reported in that table, and D and trimming were inferred from the DNA itself. The sample table holds roughly 160,000 clones, of which roughly 84% were seen once. The biggest ten clones account for 7% to 8% of the sample.

This sample is part of a study of blood T cell repertoires in COVID-19 (dated by TCRdb to about 2020). Regarding the complete study: Samples covering the acute and convalescent phases of COVID-19 were provided by collaborators in the United States, Italy and Spain. The prospective study material was composed of cDNA or gDNA derived from T cells, B-cell-depleted T cells, or PBMCs. The dataset comprised deeply sampled blood TCRbeta repertoires from subjects exposed to, actively infected with, or recovered from COVID-19. A freely available public database, intended as a resource for researchers studying the immune response to SARS-CoV-2, is where the repertoires were released. The samples were drawn from the first 160 participants of the ongoing ImmuneRACE study and from 1,254 subjects provided by 6 global collaborators. Sample metadata almost always included a de-identified subject ID, COVID-19 status, age in years and sex. HLA class I and class II types, where available, came from metadata supplied by the sample provider rather than from assay-based typing.

Results and caveats for the whole study, not just this receptor: The amount of clinical and demographic metadata varied by source and participant and was provided uncurated.

CDR1 and CDR2 were assigned from the germline V gene (reference sequence) as LNHDA and SQIVND. V is pared back by 3 bases and J by 5 bases, with 13 bases lying between the germline termini. The CDR3 starts with the cysteine, ends with the phenylalanine, and has 14 residues. Only the CDR3 DNA stays, 42 bases, in frame from base 1. In the prospective study, participants were about 18 to 95 years old, resided in 25 or so geographic areas of the United States, and were enrolled through a virtual design. To assign participants to cohorts, the prospective study relied on clinical history that participants themselves reported in a screening survey and a study questionnaire. Recovered participants in ImmuneRACE Cohort 3 were defined as having two consecutive negative NP/OP PCR tests, clearance from a healthcare professional, or resolution of symptoms. Each participant in the prospective study had whole blood, serum and a nasopharyngeal or oropharyngeal swab collected by mobile phlebotomists. Participants in the prospective study had the option to provide additional blood draws and questionnaires over a roughly 2-month period. Prospective study blood samples were shipped either frozen or at room temperature before DNA extraction.

Sequencing used PBMCs or T cells enriched from blood (not recorded which). This clonotype was obtained from a woman between 45 and 60 years old who had recovered from COVID-19. The chain uses TRBV19 and TRBJ1-1, and TRBD1 may be the D gene, going by 5 matching bases. The CDR3 region reads CASSIGGSGTEAFF. The bases read TGTGCCAGTAGTATTGGGGGGAGTGGGACTGAAGCTTTCTTT. With the portions outside the CDR3 filled from the reference TRBV19 and TRBJ1-1 genes, the complete variable region becomes DGGITQSPKYLFRKEGQNVTLSCEQNLNHDAMYWYRQDPGQGLRLIYYSQIVNDFQKGDIAEGYSVSREKKESFPLTVTSAQKNPTAFYLCASSIGGSGTEAFFGQGTRLTVV.